This passage covers 21 T cell receptor beta chains from one sample sequenced in a study of OX40 agonist ivuxolimab in advanced cancers. TCRdb keeps only in-frame clones here, not all; method: immunoSEQ multiplex PCR. This sample carries fewer than 20,000 clones, approximately 82% of them seen once, and the ten largest clones take approximately 13%. The input for sequencing was CD4+ or CD8+ T cells sorted from blood, taken in a trial of the OX40 agonist ivuxolimab. These receptors all come from an adult with an advanced solid tumor such as melanoma, head and neck, liver or kidney cancer.

The CDR3 loop reads CASSASGGPGAQHF. The CDR3 DNA follows: TGTGCCAGCAGCGCATCGGGCGGGCCTGGGGCCCAGCATTTT. This chain uses TRBV9 with TRBJ1-5; D uncertain. The CDR3 runs to 14 residues. V lost 3 bases and J 11 bases, leaving 18 bases between the germline ends. Per germline, CDR1 SGDLS and CDR2 YYNGEE.

The V and J genes are TRBV7-9 and TRBJ1-5; D may be TRBD1 (6 bases). V was cut by 4 bases and J by 7 bases, with 20 bases left in between. This CDR3 has 16 amino acids. Germline lookup yields CDR1 SEHNR and CDR2 FQNEAQ (reference sequence). The CDR3 DNA follows: TGTGCCAGCAGCTCGAGAACGGGACATATCGAGCAGCCCCAGCATTTT. Translated, it gives CASSSRTGHIEQPQHF.

The gene calls are TRBV6-5 and TRBJ2-5; D is unresolved. CDR3 length equals 12 residues. V was pared by 10 bases and J by 7 bases, with 16 bases between. In germline, CDR1 is MNHEY, CDR2 SVGAGI. The CDR3 loop is CATQSGPGTQYF. In DNA, the CDR3 is TGTGCCACCCAGTCCGGTCCTGGGACCCAGTACTTC.

This sequence joins TRBV7-9 and TRBJ2-3; 7 positions match TRBD1. This CDR3 has 12 residues. Looked up from germline, CDR1 is SEHNR and CDR2 is FQNEAQ (reference sequence). V was clipped by 5 bases and J by 7 bases; unmatched bases: 3. The CDR3 region is CASSQGGHTQYF. DNA of the CDR3: TGTGCCAGCAGCCAAGGGGGCCATACGCAGTATTTT.

The rearrangement links TRBV7-8 to TRBJ2-1; D remains unclear. CDR1 and CDR2 from the germline V gene are SGHVS and FQNEAQ. CDR3 length: 12 residues. V lost 5 bases and J 5 bases, leaving 7 bases between the germline ends. The CDR3, as DNA: TGTGCCAGCAGCGCCGTCGACAATGAGCAGTTCTTC. Translating gives CASSAVDNEQFF.

Written as DNA, the CDR3 is TGTGCCTGGAGTCCTACGGGCACTGAAGCTTTCTTT. Residues: CAWSPTGTEAFF. This chain connects TRBV30 to TRBJ1-1, with unresolved D. CDR1 is GTSNPN and CDR2 is SVGIG in the germline V gene (reference sequence). V lost 2 bases, J lost 4 bases, and 8 bases lay in between. There are 12 residues in the CDR3.

The genes are TRBV7-8 and TRBJ2-7; no firm D call. This CDR3 is built from 13 residues. Germline V gives CDR1 SGHVS, CDR2 FQNEAQ. V dropped 0 bases and J dropped 2 bases, with 5 bases sitting between them. The CDR3 here is CASSLAPPYEQYF. The CDR3 DNA follows: TGTGCCAGCAGCTTAGCGCCCCCCTACGAGCAGTACTTC. The variable domain in full, completed from reference TRBV7-8 and TRBJ2-7, reads GAGVSQSPRYKVAKRGQDVALRCDPISGHVSLFWYQQALGQGPEFLTYFQNEAQLDKSGLPSDRFFAERPEGSVSTLKIQRTQQEDSAVYLCASSLAPPYEQYFGPGTRLTVT.

This CDR3 is CASSPGLAGGPLDTQYF. CDR3 coding DNA: TGTGCCAGCAGCCCAGGACTAGCGGGAGGGCCACTAGATACGCAGTATTTT. This sequence joins TRBV7-2 and TRBJ2-3; 15 nucleotides agree with TRBD2. Germline CDR1 is SGHTA and CDR2 is FQGNSA. The length of the CDR3 is 17 residues. The ends lost 5 bases at V and 5 bases at J; junction bases unmatched: 8.

The rearrangement joins TRBV6-1 to TRBJ2-7; 10 nucleotides agree with TRBD2. Per germline, CDR1 MNHNS and CDR2 SASEGT. This CDR3 is 17 amino acids long. With 4 bases clipped from V and 0 bases from J, the junction kept 9 bases outside the gene matches. The chain's CDR3 is CASSARSSGGSSYEQYF. The CDR3 DNA sequence: TGTGCCAGCAGTGCTAGGTCTAGCGGGGGTAGCTCCTACGAGCAGTACTTC.

This rearrangement joins TRBV29-1 to TRBJ2-7; possibly TRBD2 for D (6 bases). Trimming shortened V by 4 bases and J by 2 bases, and 18 bases separated the two germline ends. Germline V gene lookup returns CDR1 SQVTM and CDR2 ANQGSEA. The CDR3 is made up of 15 amino acids. The CDR3 nucleotides read TGCAGCGTTGCGGGGGTCTTTGGAGGAACCTACGAGCAGTACTTC. It is translated as CSVAGVFGGTYEQYF.

The CDR3 DNA sequence: TGTGCCAGCACCCAGATGAACACTGAAGCTTTCTTT. This sequence encodes CASTQMNTEAFF. The rearrangement uses TRBV6-1 and TRBJ1-1; D gene unclear. Trimming shortened V by 7 bases and J by 0 bases, and 6 bases separated the two germline ends. Germline V gives CDR1 MNHNS, CDR2 SASEGT. CDR3 length: 12 amino acids.

V gene TRBV5-8 combines with J gene TRBJ1-5; weak D call: TRBD1 (6 bases). Germline V gives CDR1 SGHTS, CDR2 YDEGEE. The CDR3 is 16 residues long. Trimming removed 3 bases at V and 1 base at J, with 14 bases between. Here the CDR3 DNA reads TGTGCCAGCAGCTACACTCAGGGGAGGAGCAATCAGCCCCAGCATTTT. This codes for CASSYTQGRSNQPQHF.

V gene TRBV6-5 combines with J gene TRBJ2-5; D perhaps matches TRBD1 (5 bases). The CDR3 extends over 14 amino acids. Trimming took off 6 bases at V and 3 bases at J, with 14 bases between the two ends. Germline V gene lookup returns CDR1 MNHEY and CDR2 SVGAGI. CDR3 protein: CASSLLSTEETQYF. The CDR3 DNA reads as TGTGCCAGCAGCCTATTATCGACAGAAGAGACCCAGTACTTC.

V usage is TRBV9 and J usage is TRBJ2-5, with D possibly being TRBD2 (5 bases). Germline V gives CDR1 SGDLS, CDR2 YYNGEE. Deletions cut 3 bases from V and 5 bases from J, with 5 bases between. CDR3 size: 11 residues. The CDR3 DNA is TGTGCCAGCAGCGCGGGGGAGACCCAGTACTTC. It translates to CASSAGETQYF.

The table lists this clone with a few counts. At the DNA level, this CDR3 is encoded by other sequences in the same sample as well. This rearrangement joins TRBV18 to TRBJ2-3; weak D call: TRBD2 (5 bases). The CDR3 runs 13 residues. CDR1 and CDR2 from the germline V gene are KGHSH and LQKENI. The ends were cut back, 3 bases at V and 2 bases at J, with 6 bases in the middle. CDR3 DNA sequence: TGTGCCAGCTCACCGGACTCCACAGATACGCAGTATTTT. Translating gives CASSPDSTDTQYF.

The V call is TRBV6-5, the J call TRBJ2-7; perhaps TRBD2 as D (5 bases). From germline, CDR1 is MNHEY and CDR2 SVGAGI. The V end was cut by 5 bases, the J end by 2 bases, with 7 bases between. This CDR3 has 12 amino acids. In DNA form, the CDR3 reads TGTGCCAGCAGTCAGACTACCTACGAGCAGTACTTC. It codes for CASSQTTYEQYF.

The chain employs TRBV18 and TRBJ1-4, with 10 bases that match TRBD1. CDR1 KGHSH and CDR2 LQKENI come from the germline V gene. There are 16 residues in the CDR3. V dropped 4 bases and J dropped 5; count of bases not matched to a gene: 7. The CDR3 bases are TGTGCCAGCTCACTCCTGGGACAGGGGACAAATGAAAAACTGTTTTTT. Its protein product is CASSLLGQGTNEKLFF.

V and J are TRBV28 and TRBJ2-2; D perhaps matches TRBD1 (6 bases). The CDR3 contains 15 residues. Germline V gene sequence: CDR1 MDHEN, CDR2 SYDVKM. V was cut by 2 bases and J by 2 bases, with 9 bases left in between. The CDR3 spells CASSLRDTNTGELFF. As DNA, the CDR3 is TGTGCCAGCAGTTTAAGGGACACCAACACCGGGGAGCTGTTTTTT.

This rearrangement joins TRBV5-1 to TRBJ2-7, with D maybe TRBD2 (6 bases). Trimming removed 0 bases from V and 0 bases from J, with 19 bases in between. Germline V CDR1 and CDR2: SGHRS, YFSETQ. CDR3 size: 18 residues. The CDR3 sequence is CASSLAPLLAHFSYEQYF. The CDR3 coding sequence is TGCGCCAGCAGCTTGGCCCCCTTACTAGCCCACTTCTCCTACGAGCAGTACTTC.

The gene calls are TRBV11-3 and TRBJ2-7; D unresolved. Germline-derived CDR1 and CDR2 are SGHNT and YENEEA. Trimming stripped 4 bases from V and 5 bases from J, with 12 bases between. The CDR3 has 13 amino acids. This CDR3 is CASSSILPHEQYF. CDR3 DNA: TGTGCCAGCAGCTCGATCTTACCCCACGAGCAGTACTTC.

The V and J genes are TRBV27 and TRBJ2-3; D gene uncertain. CDR1 MNHEY and CDR2 SMNVEV come from the germline V gene (reference sequence). Trimming removed 10 bases at V and 7 bases at J, with 15 bases between. The CDR3 extends over 12 amino acids. As DNA, the CDR3 is TGTGCCACCGGCCCAGGCCGGTATACGCAGTATTTT. Translated, it gives CATGPGRYTQYF.